This entry lists 4 T cell receptor beta chains sequenced from one sample in a study of blood T cell repertoires in COVID-19. Profiling relied on immunoSEQ multiplex PCR, and the TCRdb table lists in-frame clones only, not all of them. The table includes over 200,000 clones, 80% to 95% detected once. The sample comprised peripheral blood. These receptors were collected from a man aged 60 to 75 with COVID-19, enrolled during active disease.

This clone was recorded a few times. The rearrangement joins TRBV5-1 to TRBJ2-7, with 10 bases that match TRBD1. The V and J ends lost 4 bases and 2 bases, in that order; junction bases with no gene match: 6. From germline, CDR1 is SGHRS and CDR2 YFSETQ. This CDR3 is built from 15 residues. The CDR3 loop reads CASSTWTGGTYEQYF. CDR3 sequence (DNA): TGCGCCAGCAGCACCTGGACAGGGGGAACCTACGAGCAGTACTTC.

The gene calls are TRBV7-2 and TRBJ2-5, with 7 bases that match TRBD1. Per germline, CDR1 SGHTA and CDR2 FQGNSA. Trimming removed 3 bases from V and 1 base from J; junction bases left unmatched: 2. The CDR3 consists of 14 residues. CDR3 nucleotide sequence: TGTGCCAGCAGCTTTAACAGGGGCCAAGAGACCCAGTACTTC. It specifies CASSFNRGQETQYF. Filled out from reference TRBV7-2 and TRBJ2-5, the complete variable domain reads GAGVSQSPSNKVTEKGKDVELRCDPISGHTALYWYRQSLGQGLEFLIYFQGNSAPDKSGLPSDRFSAERTGGSVSTLTIQRTQQEDSAVYLCASSFNRGQETQYFGPGTRLLVL.

This chain joins TRBV5-1 and TRBJ1-5; a weak D match, TRBD1 (5 bases). Trimming took 0 bases from V and 6 from J, leaving 13 bases between them. The CDR3 consists of 15 residues. The germline CDR1 and CDR2 sequences are SGHRS and YFSETQ. The CDR3 is CASSLGGGTSQPQHF. The CDR3 DNA is TGCGCCAGCAGCTTGGGCGGGGGTACCAGTCAGCCCCAGCATTTT.

V is TRBV24-1 and J is TRBJ2-1; 9 bases are a match to TRBD2. V was clipped by 6 bases and J by 6 bases; unmatched bases: 5. Per the germline V gene, CDR1 is KGHDR and CDR2 is SFDVKD. The CDR3 length is 14 residues. CDR3 region: CATSRPAGGNEQFF. The CDR3 nucleotides are TGTGCCACCAGTCGTCCAGCGGGGGGCAATGAGCAGTTCTTC.